This TCR beta chain originates from a study of blood T cell repertoires in COVID-19 (TCRdb year 2020). With regard to the full study: Samples covering the acute and convalescent phases of COVID-19 were provided by collaborators in the United States, Italy and Spain. Where available, HLA class I and class II types were obtained from metadata supplied by the sample provider rather than from assay-based typing. Samples were obtained from the ongoing ImmuneRACE study (first 160 participants) and from 1,000 to 1,500 subjects provided by 6 global collaborators. The sample metadata nearly always contained a de-identified subject ID, COVID-19 status, age in years and sex. The material from the prospective study consisted of cDNA or gDNA derived from T cells, B-cell-depleted T cells, or PBMCs. Subjects who had been exposed to COVID-19, were actively infected with it, or had recovered from it provided the deeply sampled blood TCRbeta repertoires that made up the dataset. The repertoires were released in a freely available public database intended as a resource for research on the immune response to SARS-CoV-2.

The CDR3 sequence holds 15 residues, the cysteine and phenylalanine included. Only the CDR3 part of the read is kept: 45 bases, read in frame from the first base. The germline V gene provides CDR1 SGHAT and CDR2 FQNNGV. The germline V end is reduced by 5 bases and the J end by 2 bases; junction bases left unmatched: 9. Broader findings and caveats from the paper: Clinical and demographic metadata were provided uncurated, with the amount varying by source and participant.

TCRbeta CDR3 regions were amplified from genomic DNA using the immunoSEQ Assay, a bias-controlled multiplex PCR. In the paper's pipeline: Within the assay, amplification of reference gene primers was used to estimate how many nucleated cells each sample contained. Sequence reads were collapsed and filtered to measure the absolute abundance of every unique TCRbeta CDR3 rearrangement. For each sample, productive Simpson clonality was calculated as the square root of Simpson's diversity index across productive rearrangements. TCRdb provides this immuneACCESS table in a form limited to in-frame rearrangements. Some clones are lacking; in checked studies, under half of them reflect an unresolved V gene, and why the rest are absent is not known. The D gene and trimming were derived from the DNA, and the V and J assignments and clone size from that table. The sample table holds 100,000 or so clones, of which approximately 90% were seen once. The ten top clones hold roughly 0.97% of the sample.

Collaborating institutions collected whole blood in K2EDTA tubes following their own protocols. For TCRbeta analysis, collaborator samples were shipped as frozen whole blood, as isolated PBMCs, or as DNA extracted from either sample type. Notes on this clone: No antigen is known for it. No much larger clonotype is one base removed from it; base qualities were not supplied.

Recombination connected TRBV11-2 to TRBJ2-7; TRBD2 aligns with 7 central bases. The sequenced sample consisted of peripheral blood. The clonotype comes from a man aged 55 to 69 with acute or convalescent COVID-19. In nucleotide form, the sequence is TGTGCCAGCAGCCCTAGACTAGCTATCCCCTACGAGCAGTACTTC. Its coded protein is CASSPRLAIPYEQYF.